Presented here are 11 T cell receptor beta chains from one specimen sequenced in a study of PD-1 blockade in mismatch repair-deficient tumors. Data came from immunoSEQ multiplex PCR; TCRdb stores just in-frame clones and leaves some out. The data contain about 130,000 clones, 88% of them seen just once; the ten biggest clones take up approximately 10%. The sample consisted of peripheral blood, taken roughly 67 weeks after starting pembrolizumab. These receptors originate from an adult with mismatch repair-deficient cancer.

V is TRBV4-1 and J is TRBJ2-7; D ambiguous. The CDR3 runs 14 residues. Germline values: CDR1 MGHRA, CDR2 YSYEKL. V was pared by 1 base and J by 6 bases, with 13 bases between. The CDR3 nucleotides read TGCGCCAGCAGCCAAGGTCTCGCGGTGCCCGAGCAGTACTTC. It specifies CASSQGLAVPEQYF.

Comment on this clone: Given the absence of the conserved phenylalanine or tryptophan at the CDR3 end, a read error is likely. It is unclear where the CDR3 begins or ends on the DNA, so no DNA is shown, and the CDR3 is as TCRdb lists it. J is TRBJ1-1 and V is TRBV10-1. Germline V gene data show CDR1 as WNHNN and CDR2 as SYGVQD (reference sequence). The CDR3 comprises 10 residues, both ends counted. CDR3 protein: CASSEPTTNA.

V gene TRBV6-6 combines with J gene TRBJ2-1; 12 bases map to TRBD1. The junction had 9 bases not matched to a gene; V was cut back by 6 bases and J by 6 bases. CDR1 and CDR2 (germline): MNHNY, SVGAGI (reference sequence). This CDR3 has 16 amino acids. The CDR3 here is CASRRTGTGGINEQFF. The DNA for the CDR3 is TGTGCCAGCAGGCGAACCGGGACAGGGGGCATCAATGAGCAGTTCTTC.

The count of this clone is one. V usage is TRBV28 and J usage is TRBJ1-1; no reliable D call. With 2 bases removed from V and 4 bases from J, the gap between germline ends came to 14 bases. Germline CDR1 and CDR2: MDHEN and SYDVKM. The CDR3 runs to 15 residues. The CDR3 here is CASSLIRTSGTEAFF. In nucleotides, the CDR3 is TGTGCCAGCAGTTTAATCCGCACCTCAGGCACTGAAGCTTTCTTT. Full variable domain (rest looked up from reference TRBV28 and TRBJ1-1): DVKVTQSSRYLVKRTGEKVFLECVQDMDHENMFWYRQDPGLGLRLIYFSYDVKMKEKGDIPEGYSVSREKKERFSLILESASTNQTSMYLCASSLIRTSGTEAFFGQGTRLTVV.

The CDR3, as DNA: TGTGCCAGCAGTTTAGACCCCCAGGGCGGAGGCACTGAAGCTTTCTTT. Its translation: CASSLDPQGGGTEAFF. The chain has TRBV27 and TRBJ1-1; tentatively, D is TRBD1 (5 bases). CDR3 length: 16 amino acids. CDR1 and CDR2 (germline): MNHEY, SMNVEV (reference sequence). Trimming stripped 2 bases from V and 4 bases from J, with 17 bases between.

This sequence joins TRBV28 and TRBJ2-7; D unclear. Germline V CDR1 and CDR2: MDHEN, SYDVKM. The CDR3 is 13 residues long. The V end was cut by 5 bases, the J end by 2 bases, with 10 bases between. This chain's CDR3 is CASSPPSPYEQYF. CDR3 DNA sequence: TGTGCCAGCAGTCCCCCCAGCCCCTACGAGCAGTACTTC.

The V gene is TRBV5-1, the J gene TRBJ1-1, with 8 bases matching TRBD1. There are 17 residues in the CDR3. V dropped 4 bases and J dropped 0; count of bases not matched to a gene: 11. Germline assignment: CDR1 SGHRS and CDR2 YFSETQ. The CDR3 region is CASSVTGEAGVNTEAFF. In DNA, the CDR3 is TGCGCCAGCAGCGTGACAGGGGAAGCGGGTGTGAACACTGAAGCTTTCTTT.

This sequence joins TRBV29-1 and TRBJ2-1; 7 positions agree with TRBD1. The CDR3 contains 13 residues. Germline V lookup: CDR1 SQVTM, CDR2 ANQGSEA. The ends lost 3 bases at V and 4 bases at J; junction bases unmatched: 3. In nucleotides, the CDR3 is TGCAGCGTTGACCCGACAGGGTACAATGAGCAGTTCTTC. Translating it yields CSVDPTGYNEQFF.

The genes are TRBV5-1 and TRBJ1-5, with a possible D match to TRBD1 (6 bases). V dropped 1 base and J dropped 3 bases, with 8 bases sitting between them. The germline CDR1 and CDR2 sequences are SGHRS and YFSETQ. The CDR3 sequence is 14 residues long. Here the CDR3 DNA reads TGCGCCAGCAGCTTGACAGGGACCAATCAGCCCCAGCATTTT. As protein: CASSLTGTNQPQHF.

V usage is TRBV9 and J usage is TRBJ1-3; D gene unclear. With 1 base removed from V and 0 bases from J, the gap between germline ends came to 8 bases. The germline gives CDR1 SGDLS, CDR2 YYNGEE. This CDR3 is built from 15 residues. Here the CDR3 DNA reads TGTGCCAGCAGCGTATCAGGCACCTCTGGAAACACCATATATTTT. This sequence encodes CASSVSGTSGNTIYF.

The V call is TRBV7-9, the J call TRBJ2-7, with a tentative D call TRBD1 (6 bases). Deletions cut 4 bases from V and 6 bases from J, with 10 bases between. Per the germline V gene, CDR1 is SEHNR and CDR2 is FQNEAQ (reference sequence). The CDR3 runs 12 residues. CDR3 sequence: CASSSTGFEQYF. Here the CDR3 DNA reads TGTGCCAGCAGCTCCACAGGGTTCGAGCAGTACTTC.